One T cell receptor beta chain is described in this entry. The antigen is not known. Brentuximab vedotin exposure varied, and every patient relapsed after autologous stem cell transplantation. Germline V gene lookup returns CDR1 SGHVS and CDR2 FNYEAQ. The CDR3 runs 16 residues. Trimming shortened V by 5 bases and J by 1 base, and 17 bases separated the two germline ends. Sequencing was performed with immunoSEQ multiplex PCR; in TCRdb, only in-frame clones are kept and a portion is missing. The table has over 25,000 clones, less than 90% seen once; the top ten hold about 21%. This entry comes from a study of PD-1 blockade in classical Hodgkin lymphoma. Study background: Patients were infused with nivolumab 3 mg/kg every 2 weeks.

Study findings and constraints: Those achieving complete response showed baseline diversity like newly diagnosed patients. Some patients began nivolumab under 1 year after ASCT. These patients were excluded from later analyses. Compared with healthy donors, newly diagnosed patients reportedly showed lower baseline TCR diversity.

The sequence was obtained from a human donor with classical Hodgkin lymphoma. This chain uses TRBV7-6 with TRBJ1-1, with a weak D call TRBD1 (6 bases). This sample comprised peripheral blood mononuclear cells (PBMCs), obtained before the second cycle of nivolumab. CDR3 coding DNA: TGTGCCAGCAGCCCGTTGGTGTCGGGGGCGAACACTGAAGCTTTCTTT. Residues: CASSPLVSGANTEAFF. Combining the CDR3 with reference TRBV7-6 and TRBJ1-1 gives the whole variable domain GAGVSQSPRYKVTKRGQDVALRCDPISGHVSLYWYRQALGQGPEFLTYFNYEAQQDKSGLPNDRFSAERPEGSISTLTIQRTEQRDSAMYRCASSPLVSGANTEAFFGQGTRLTVV.